A selection of T cell receptor beta chains follows, all from one sample in a study of T cells in Graves' hyperthyroidism and ophthalmopathy. TCRdb re-analysed the multiplex PCR reads in MiXCR, keeping a single row per CDR3 protein. The data hold about 520,000 distinct CDR3 sequences, with approximately 25% observed a single time. The specimen sequenced was blood. Source of these receptors: a woman younger than 45 with Graves' ophthalmopathy. Each CDR3 is given with its conserved first and last residue. A D gene is named only where the DNA matches it firmly. Where a row states a size, it is once, few, many or the class of an expanded clone; other rows omit it.

d_call,cdr3_length,j_call,clone_size,v_call,cdr3_aa,cdr3_nt
TRBD2,13,TRBJ2-5,-,TRBV29-1,CSGSGGQEETQYF,TGCAGCGGTAGCGGGGGGCAGGAAGAGACCCAGTACTTC
TRBD1,15,TRBJ2-5,many,TRBV7-9,CASSSIGTGGETQYF,TGTGCCAGCAGCTCAATCGGGACAGGGGGCGAGACCCAGTACTTC
-,14,TRBJ1-2,-,TRBV28,CASSLQGNSYGYTF,TGTGCCAGCAGTTTACAGGGGAATAGCTATGGCTACACCTTC
-,14,TRBJ2-5,many,TRBV7-2,CASSLDFGAETQYF,TGTGCCAGCAGCTTAGATTTTGGGGCAGAGACCCAGTACTTC
-,13,TRBJ2-5,many,TRBV20-1,CSARLGSQETQYF,TGCAGTGCTAGACTGGGATCTCAAGAGACCCAGTACTTC
-,14,TRBJ1-1,-,TRBV5-1,CASSLELGHTEAFF,TGCGCCAGCAGCTTGGAGTTGGGTCACACTGAAGCTTTCTTT
TRBD1,14,TRBJ1-5,many,TRBV28,CASTETGGLKPQHF,TGTGCCAGCACCGAGACAGGGGGATTGAAGCCCCAGCATTTT
-,15,TRBJ1-5,many,TRBV4-3,CASSQDDRSNQPQHF,TGCGCCAGCAGCCAAGATGACAGGTCCAATCAGCCCCAGCATTTT
-,15,TRBJ1-5,-,TRBV6-1,CASTPGGEGNQPQHF,TGTGCCAGCACGCCGGGGGGTGAAGGCAATCAGCCCCAGCATTTT
TRBD2,15,TRBJ2-7,many,TRBV20-1,CSATTGLAGAYEQYF,TGCAGTGCTACGACCGGACTAGCGGGAGCTTACGAGCAGTACTTC
-,15,TRBJ1-5,many,TRBV6-1,CASRPGGGGNQPQHF,TGTGCCAGCAGACCCGGGGGAGGGGGCAATCAGCCCCAGCATTTT
-,14,TRBJ2-7,-,TRBV6-1,CASSIWRTAYEQYF,TGTGCCAGCAGCATATGGAGGACAGCCTACGAGCAGTACTTC
-,12,TRBJ2-5,-,TRBV29-1,CSVQHLQETQYF,TGCAGCGTACAGCACCTCCAAGAGACCCAGTACTTC
-,15,TRBJ1-3,-,TRBV28,CASSPRNGGGNTIYF,TGTGCCAGCAGTCCAAGAAACGGGGGAGGAAACACCATATATTTT
-,15,TRBJ2-7,-,TRBV12-3/TRBV12-4,CASSPKSRGAYEQYF,TGTGCCAGCAGTCCAAAAAGCAGGGGGGCCTACGAGCAGTACTTC
TRBD1,14,TRBJ1-5,many,TRBV20-1,CSARDWTGYQPQHF,TGCAGTGCTAGAGATTGGACAGGGTATCAGCCCCAGCATTTT
-,15,TRBJ2-2,many,TRBV9,CASSVGHTNTGELFF,TGTGCCAGCAGCGTAGGGCACACGAACACCGGGGAGCTGTTTTTT
TRBD1,12,TRBJ1-5,many,TRBV6-2/TRBV6-3,CATAGQDQPQHF,TGTGCCACCGCGGGACAGGATCAGCCCCAGCATTTT
TRBD1,17,TRBJ1-5,many,TRBV12-3/TRBV12-4,CASSSTGLGYGNQPQHF,TGTGCCAGCAGTTCGACAGGGTTAGGATATGGCAATCAGCCCCAGCATTTT
-,13,TRBJ1-1,many,TRBV12-5,CASGLTLNTEAFF,TGTGCTAGTGGTTTGACGCTAAACACTGAAGCTTTCTTT
-,10,TRBJ1-1,many,TRBV29-1,CSTGGTEAFF,TGCAGCACTGGGGGGACTGAAGCTTTCTTT
-,15,TRBJ1-2,-,TRBV4-3,CASSQETGINYGYTF,TGCGCCAGCAGCCAAGAGACAGGAATTAACTATGGCTACACCTTC
TRBD1,16,TRBJ2-2,-,TRBV4-3,CASSQDLGQGDRELFF,TGCGCCAGCAGCCAAGATCTAGGACAGGGTGACAGGGAGCTGTTTTTT
TRBD1,15,TRBJ1-3,-,TRBV7-9,CASSTGGPVGNTIYF,TGTGCCAGCAGTACAGGGGGACCGGTCGGAAACACCATATATTTT
TRBD1,15,TRBJ1-5,many,TRBV20-1,CSASYGTVSNQPQHF,TGCAGTGCTAGCTATGGGACAGTTAGCAATCAGCCCCAGCATTTT
-,14,TRBJ1-1,-,TRBV29-1,CSVGGGWGSTEAFF,TGCAGCGTTGGAGGGGGGTGGGGGAGCACTGAGGCTTTCTTT
-,15,TRBJ2-5,-,TRBV15,CATSSRSWRGETQYF,TGTGCCACCAGCAGCCGAAGTTGGAGGGGCGAGACCCAGTACTTC
-,16,TRBJ1-1,many,TRBV9,CASSVDQGPGPTEAFF,TGTGCCAGCAGCGTAGATCAGGGTCCCGGCCCCACTGAAGCTTTCTTT
-,16,TRBJ1-3,many,TRBV11-2,CASSFITPFTGNTIYF,TGTGCCAGCAGCTTTATTACACCCTTTACTGGAAACACCATATATTTT
-,15,TRBJ1-3,-,TRBV3-1,CASRQQGLSGNTIYF,TGTGCCAGCAGACAACAGGGACTCTCTGGAAACACCATATATTTT
-,17,TRBJ1-5,many,TRBV19,CASSPPQGGQLNQPQHF,TGTGCCAGTAGCCCCCCACAAGGAGGACAGCTTAATCAGCCCCAGCATTTT
-,13,TRBJ1-1,many,TRBV11-3,CASSLRMNTEAFF,TGTGCCAGCAGCTTAAGAATGAACACTGAAGCTTTCTTT
-,13,TRBJ2-7,many,TRBV19,CASSWEQSYEQYF,TGTGCCAGTAGTTGGGAACAGTCCTACGAGCAGTACTTC
-,14,TRBJ2-1,few,TRBV27,CASSPRVAYNEQFF,TGTGCCAGCAGCCCCCGGGTCGCCTACAATGAGCAGTTCTTC
-,14,TRBJ1-1,many,TRBV6-5,CASSYSRQHTEAFF,TGTGCCAGCAGTTACTCGCGGCAGCACACTGAAGCTTTCTTT
-,12,TRBJ2-7,many,TRBV24-1,CATSDQGAEQYF,TGTGCCACCAGTGATCAGGGAGCCGAGCAGTACTTC
-,19,TRBJ2-5,-,TRBV4-3,CASSQDRWVGQISQETQYF,TGCGCCAGCAGCCAAGATAGATGGGTGGGGCAAATAAGCCAAGAGACCCAGTACTTC
-,16,TRBJ1-3,-,TRBV19,CASSIGWGSSGNTIYF,TGTGCCAGTAGTATTGGATGGGGGTCGTCAGGAAACACCATATATTTT
-,12,TRBJ2-7,-,TRBV27,CASSLFPPEQYF,TGTGCCAGCAGTTTATTCCCGCCCGAGCAGTACTTC
-,13,TRBJ2-7,many,TRBV7-3,CASSLTPLDEQYF,TGTGCCAGCAGCTTAACCCCACTAGACGAGCAGTACTTC
-,17,TRBJ1-1,many,TRBV9,CASSVRGVGGPGTEAFF,TGTGCCAGCAGCGTACGGGGTGTAGGGGGGCCCGGCACTGAAGCTTTCTTT
TRBD1,15,TRBJ1-1,-,TRBV20-1,CSASGADRGRTEAFF,TGCAGTGCTAGTGGCGCGGACAGGGGACGCACTGAAGCTTTCTTT
-,12,TRBJ2-7,-,TRBV28,CASGRRNYEQYF,TGTGCCAGCGGTCGGCGGAACTACGAGCAGTACTTC
TRBD2,14,TRBJ2-2,many,TRBV2,CASSVLAGPGELFF,TGTGCCAGCAGTGTACTAGCGGGCCCCGGGGAGCTGTTTTTT
-,17,TRBJ2-7,many,TRBV28,CASSRQGPTPLYYEQYF,TGTGCCAGCAGTCGGCAGGGACCCACACCTCTCTACTACGAGCAGTACTTC
-,15,TRBJ2-2,many,TRBV10-3,CAISESLQGTGELFF,TGTGCCATCAGTGAGTCGCTTCAGGGCACCGGGGAGCTGTTTTTT
-,16,TRBJ2-5,many,TRBV15,CATSRGYSLEQETQYF,TGTGCCACCAGCAGAGGGTACTCCCTCGAACAAGAGACCCAGTACTTC
TRBD1,12,TRBJ1-1,-,TRBV19,CAIRDSGTEAFF,TGTGCCATCCGGGACAGTGGGACTGAAGCTTTCTTT
-,15,TRBJ2-5,-,TRBV20-1,CSARDLQTGQETQYF,TGCAGTGCTAGAGATCTTCAGACAGGTCAAGAGACCCAGTACTTC
-,15,TRBJ2-2,few,TRBV9,CASSSDPRSTGELFF,TGTGCCAGCAGCTCGGACCCGCGGAGCACCGGGGAGCTGTTTTTT
-,16,TRBJ2-6,-,TRBV12-3/TRBV12-4,CASRGTPAPGANVLTF,TGTGCCAGCAGAGGGACACCGGCCCCTGGGGCCAACGTCCTGACTTTC
-,12,TRBJ1-5,many,TRBV20-1,CSASGGTGPQHF,TGCAGTGCCTCCGGGGGGACGGGGCCCCAGCATTTT